Below are 13 T cell receptor beta chains sequenced from a single sample in a study of blood T cell repertoires in COVID-19. Profiling relied on immunoSEQ multiplex PCR, and the TCRdb table lists in-frame clones only, not all of them. The repertoire includes some 310,000 clones, roughly 89% of them detected once, and 0.8% to 1.3% sits in the top ten. Source material: peripheral blood. These receptors all stem from a middle-aged woman with COVID-19, enrolled during active disease.

Only one count was recorded for this clone. The rearrangement joins TRBV6-2 or TRBV6-3 to TRBJ1-2; a weak D match, TRBD1 (5 bases). The germline V and J ends were trimmed by 5 bases and 3 bases, with 13 bases remaining between them. Germline CDR1 is MNHEY and CDR2 is SVGEGT. CDR3 length equals 14 residues. The CDR3 loop reads CASSLGGFDYGYTF. Written as DNA, the CDR3 is TGTGCCAGCAGTCTTGGGGGGTTTGACTATGGCTACACCTTC.

This chain connects TRBV7-2 to TRBJ2-7, with D perhaps matching TRBD2 (6 bases). Trimming stripped 5 bases from V and 2 bases from J, with 13 bases between. Per germline, CDR1 SGHTA and CDR2 FQGNSA. The CDR3 loop spans 14 amino acids. DNA of the CDR3: TGTGCCAGCAGCCCCCGGGAGTCCGCCTACGAGCAGTACTTC. Residues: CASSPRESAYEQYF.

This clone occurred once. The rearrangement links TRBV12-3 or TRBV12-4 to TRBJ1-2, with 7 bases that match TRBD1. The CDR3 consists of 12 residues. Trimming took 4 bases from V and 10 from J; bases not matched to a gene: 6. CDR3 sequence: CASSSGQAVYTF. The CDR3 nucleotides are TGTGCCAGCAGTTCCGGACAGGCGGTCTACACCTTC.

The chain is built from TRBV2 and TRBJ2-1, with TRBD2 matching 9 bases. This CDR3 has 20 residues. The V gene end was trimmed by 4 bases and the J gene end by 4 bases; junction bases not matched to a gene: 20. The V gene's germline CDR1 is SNHLY and CDR2 FYNNEI. The CDR3 reads CASSAPGLASFGGNYNEQFF. The CDR3 DNA reads TGTGCCAGCAGTGCTCCGGGACTAGCTTCATTCGGGGGCAATTACAATGAGCAGTTCTTC. Supplemented by reference TRBV2 and TRBJ2-1, the full variable domain reads EPEVTQTPSHQVTQMGQEVILRCVPISNHLYFYWYRQILGQKVEFLVSFYNNEISEKSEIFDDQFSVERPDGSNFTLKIRSTKLEDSAMYFCASSAPGLASFGGNYNEQFFGPGTRLTVL.

The rearrangement links TRBV19 to TRBJ1-5; no definite D call. This CDR3 spans 15 amino acids. CDR1 and CDR2 (germline): LNHDA, SQIVND (reference sequence). V shed 3 bases and J shed 1 base, with 10 bases lying between them. The CDR3 is CASSISVRSNQPQHF. CDR3 DNA sequence: TGTGCCAGTAGTATCTCAGTTCGCAGCAATCAGCCCCAGCATTTT.

V is TRBV29-1 and J is TRBJ1-2, with 7 bases that match TRBD1. Losses at the gene ends were 6 bases for V and 8 bases for J; bases not matched to a gene: 6. The CDR3 loop spans 11 amino acids. CDR1 SQVTM and CDR2 ANQGSEA come from the germline V gene. The CDR3 here is CSVYDRVGYTF. The CDR3 DNA sequence: TGCAGCGTCTATGACAGGGTAGGCTACACCTTC.

The V and J genes are TRBV6-1 and TRBJ1-5; 10 bases align to TRBD1. The germline V gene has CDR1 MNHNS and CDR2 SASEGT. The CDR3 is 15 amino acids. V shed 3 bases, J shed 6 bases, and the junction held 5 bases outside the gene matches. The CDR3 region is CASSDGTGAAQPQHF. CDR3 nucleotides: TGTGCCAGCAGTGACGGGACAGGGGCGGCTCAGCCCCAGCATTTT.

This chain joins TRBV11-3 and TRBJ1-1; 10 bases are shared with TRBD1. V trimming: 4 bases; J trimming: 3 bases; junction bases outside the gene matches: 8. CDR3 size: 16 residues. Looked up from germline, CDR1 is SGHNT and CDR2 is YENEEA. The CDR3 sequence: CASSSTAGTGDTEAFF. CDR3 nucleotides: TGTGCCAGCAGCTCCACGGCCGGGACAGGGGACACTGAAGCTTTCTTT.

V gene TRBV28 combines with J gene TRBJ2-3, with D perhaps matching TRBD2 (5 bases). Germline CDR1 and CDR2: MDHEN and SYDVKM. The CDR3 contains 13 residues. The V end lost 6 bases, the J end lost 10 bases, and 17 bases lay between the germline ends. The CDR3 protein is CASSYTLGRAQYF. In DNA, the CDR3 is TGTGCCAGCAGCTATACCCTTGGGCGGGCGCAGTATTTT.

The chain uses TRBV7-2 and TRBJ2-5; D not certain. Trimming left V 4 bases short and J 3 bases short, with 9 bases between. The germline gives CDR1 SGHTA, CDR2 FQGNSA. The CDR3 is 13 residues long. The CDR3 loop reads CASSSSDKETQYF. Written as DNA, the CDR3 is TGTGCCAGCAGCTCGAGTGACAAAGAGACCCAGTACTTC.

The chain recombines TRBV18 with TRBJ1-6; TRBD1 matches at 12 bases. This CDR3 has 15 residues. The V and J ends lost 1 base and 9 bases, in that order; junction bases with no gene match: 1. Germline values: CDR1 KGHSH, CDR2 LQKENI. CDR3 bases: TGTGCCAGCTCACCACGGGACAGGGGGCTTTCACCCCTCCACTTT. This encodes CASSPRDRGLSPLHF.

The chain is built from TRBV18 and TRBJ2-5; D uncertain. The V gene's germline CDR1 is KGHSH and CDR2 LQKENI. This CDR3 region has 12 residues. Deletions cut 2 bases from V and 5 bases from J, with 6 bases between. This CDR3 is CASSPAEETQYF. The CDR3 region has the DNA TGTGCCAGCTCACCAGCTGAGGAGACCCAGTACTTC.

This sequence joins TRBV9 and TRBJ1-6; unclear D gene. CDR1 is SGDLS, CDR2 YYNGEE, per germline. The CDR3 is 13 residues long. V was trimmed by 4 bases and J by 9 bases, leaving 11 bases between them. The CDR3 reads CASSREEGSPLHF. Written as DNA, the CDR3 is TGTGCCAGCAGCCGAGAGGAGGGTTCACCCCTCCACTTT.